Listed below are T cell receptor beta chains from one sample, sequenced in a study of cytomegalovirus exposure and HLA in healthy donors. Profiled with immunoSEQ multiplex PCR; TCRdb holds only in-frame clones, not every one. The table records tens of thousands of clones, roughly 90% of them present only once. Sequenced sample: PBMCs. These receptors were taken from a woman aged 18-29 years in good health and CMV-seronegative. The CDR3 runs from the conserved cysteine through the conserved F or W. A D gene is named only where the DNA matches it firmly. Clone size, where shown, is once, few, many, or a class for clones that have expanded.

TRBJ2-1	TRBD2	-	TRBV27	TGTGCCAGCAGCTCTGGTGGCGGGGGGAGCTCCTACAATGAGCAGTTCTTC	CASSSGGGGSSYNEQFF
TRBJ2-1	-	-	TRBV30	TGTGCCTGGAGCCGCTGGGCGAGCTCCTACAATGAGCAGTTCTTC	CAWSRWASSYNEQFF
TRBJ2-7	TRBD2	once	TRBV19	TGTGCCAGTAATATAAGAGCGGGGCAATACGAGCAGTACTTC	CASNIRAGQYEQYF
TRBJ2-2	TRBD2	-	TRBV4-2	TGTGCCAGCAGCCAAGCCTCGGGACTAGCGGGAGGTGAGGACCACACCGGGGAGCTGTTTTTT	CASSQASGLAGGEDHTGELFF
TRBJ2-3	-	-	TRBV7-9	TGTTCCAGCAGCTCCTCGACAGATACGCAGTATTTT	CSSSSSTDTQYF
TRBJ2-1	-	-	TRBV19	TGTGCCAGTAGTGCTAATCTTGAGCAGTTCTTC	CASSANLEQFF
TRBJ1-3	TRBD1	-	TRBV10-3	TGTGCCATCGGGAGACAGGGGGCAGCTGGAAACACCATATATTTT	CAIGRQGAAGNTIYF
TRBJ2-3	-	-	TRBV6-4	TGTGCCAGCAGTGACGGAGGGTTGTCCACAGATACGCAGTATTTT	CASSDGGLSTDTQYF
TRBJ2-7	TRBD2	-	TRBV15	TGTGCCACCAGCAGTCGGCTAGCGGGAAACTACGAGCAGTACTTC	CATSSRLAGNYEQYF
TRBJ1-2	-	-	TRBV4-3	TGCGCCAGCAGCCAACAGATCACTAACTATGGCTACACCTTC	CASSQQITNYGYTF
TRBJ2-1	TRBD2	-	TRBV9	TGTGCCAGCTGCCCCGGGACTAGTAGTAGTGAGCAGTTCTTC	CASCPGTSSSEQFF
TRBJ2-5	TRBD2	once	TRBV6-5	TGTGCCAGCAGTTACGGCACTAGCGGATACCAAGAGACCCAGTACTTC	CASSYGTSGYQETQYF
TRBJ2-1	TRBD2	-	TRBV2	TGTGCCAGCAGCACTAGCGGCGCCTCCTACAATGAGCAGTTCTTC	CASSTSGASYNEQFF
TRBJ2-6	-	-	TRBV18	TGTGCCAGCTCACGAGCTAGACCAGGGGCCAACGTCCTGACTTTC	CASSRARPGANVLTF
TRBJ2-7	TRBD1	few	TRBV5-4	TGTGCCAGCAGCTCGACAGGGAAAATCTACGAGCAGTACTTC	CASSSTGKIYEQYF
TRBJ2-1	-	once	TRBV9	TGTGCCAGCAGCGTAGCGGAGGGCCCGAACGATGAGCAGTTCTTC	CASSVAEGPNDEQFF
TRBJ1-2	-	-	TRBV5-4	TGTGCCAGCAGCTTGGAGCAGGTTACCTATGGCTACACCTTC	CASSLEQVTYGYTF
TRBJ2-5	-	-	TRBV11-2	TGTGCCAGCAGCTTAAGCGGATTAGAGACCCAGTACTTC	CASSLSGLETQYF
TRBJ1-1	TRBD1	-	TRBV7-3	TGTGCCAGCAGCGGTACAGGGGGGAACACTGAAGCTTTCTTT	CASSGTGGNTEAFF
TRBJ1-6	TRBD1	-	TRBV27	TGTGCCAGCGGGGAGGTCACAGGGGATCATTCACCCCTCCACTTT	CASGEVTGDHSPLHF
TRBJ2-3	-	-	TRBV7-3	TGTGCCAGCAGCCCTGGGACATCAGATACGCAGTATTTT	CASSPGTSDTQYF
TRBJ1-1	TRBD1	-	TRBV28	TGTGCCAGCACCAGACAGGGAGGCGGTGGAACTGAAGCTTTCTTT	CASTRQGGGGTEAFF
TRBJ2-1	TRBD2	-	TRBV7-3	TGTGCCAGCAGCTTAGCGGGAGGGCCCTACAATGAGCAGTTCTTC	CASSLAGGPYNEQFF
TRBJ2-5	TRBD1	-	TRBV7-9	TGTGCCAGCAGCTTAGGGCGGGGGACAGGGGCAGCAGAAGAGACCCAGTACTTC	CASSLGRGTGAAEETQYF